The 27 T cell receptor beta chains given below trace back to one sample, sequenced in a study of long-term antiretroviral therapy in people with HIV. Survey-level resolution applied to immunoSEQ assay v3.0. Measured with immunoSEQ multiplex PCR; TCRdb has only the in-frame clones, and not every one. Seen here are approximately 27,000 clones, 90% to 95% observed once, and the top ten hold less than 4.5%. Specimen: unsorted PBMCs, collected 3.1 years after starting antiretroviral therapy. These receptors came from a man aged 18 to 29 with HIV.

V gene TRBV7-3 combines with J gene TRBJ1-1, with 10 positions matching TRBD1. V lost 3 bases, J lost 4 bases, and 5 bases stayed unmatched. CDR3 size: 15 residues. The germline gives CDR1 SGHTA, CDR2 FQGTGA. The CDR3 region is CASSLTGGASTEAFF. The CDR3 DNA reads TGTGCCAGCAGCTTGACAGGGGGCGCATCCACTGAAGCTTTCTTT. Full variable domain (remainder filled in from reference TRBV7-3 and TRBJ1-1): GAGVSQTPSNKVTEKGKYVELRCDPISGHTALYWYRQSLGQGPEFLIYFQGTGAADDSGLPNDRFFAVRPEGSVSTLKIQRTERGDSAVYLCASSLTGGASTEAFFGQGTRLTVV.

Only one count was recorded for this clone. The chain has TRBV14 and TRBJ2-5; 8 bases match TRBD1. The J call may be faulty, since TRBJ2-7 better matches the DNA end. This CDR3 spans 13 amino acids. Germline CDR1 is SGHDN and CDR2 is FVKESK. CDR3 in DNA: TGTGCCAGCAGCGACCTGACAGGGGCCGAGCAGTACTTC. Its protein is CASSDLTGAEQYF.

This chain uses TRBV4-1 with TRBJ1-2; D gene uncertain. The V gene lost 1 base and the J gene lost 6 bases, with 6 bases spanning the gap. CDR1 MGHRA and CDR2 YSYEKL come from the germline V gene. The CDR3 sequence is 12 residues long. DNA of the CDR3: TGCGCCAGCAGCCAAGGGACCCATGGCTACACCTTC. This translates into CASSQGTHGYTF.

V is TRBV5-6 and J is TRBJ2-7; D is unresolved. CDR1 is SGHDT, CDR2 YYEEEE, per germline. The CDR3 consists of 15 residues. Trimming removed 1 base from V and 5 bases from J, with 16 bases in between. The CDR3 DNA sequence: TGTGCCAGCAGCTTGACCGTAGCAGCAAACGACGAGCAGTACTTC. It codes for CASSLTVAANDEQYF.

This chain uses TRBV9 with TRBJ1-5, with 8 nucleotides matching TRBD1. This CDR3 region has 17 residues. V shed 0 bases and J 5 bases; nucleotides not matched to a gene: 10. CDR1 SGDLS and CDR2 YYNGEE come from the germline V gene. CDR3 sequence: CASSVGDRGVRDQPQHF. Here the CDR3 DNA reads TGTGCCAGCAGCGTAGGAGACAGGGGAGTTCGGGATCAGCCCCAGCATTTT.

The chain combines TRBV6-5 with TRBJ2-3, with TRBD1 matching 7 bases. CDR1 is MNHEY, CDR2 SVGAGI, per germline. After removal of 6 bases from V and 1 base from J, the junction contained 7 bases not matched to a gene. The CDR3 contains 15 residues. Written as DNA, the CDR3 is TGTGCCAGCAGCGGGTTCGACAGGGGCACAGATACGCAGTATTTT. Translation gives CASSGFDRGTDTQYF.

The chain combines TRBV5-1 with TRBJ2-1; 11 bases are a match to TRBD1. From germline, CDR1 is SGHRS and CDR2 YFSETQ. The CDR3 spans 15 residues. J gave up 4 bases and V 4 bases, and 4 bases lay outside the gene matches. The CDR3 spells CASSGGQGAYNEQFF. CDR3 nucleotide sequence: TGCGCCAGCAGCGGAGGACAGGGGGCTTACAATGAGCAGTTCTTC.

The V and J genes are TRBV7-9 and TRBJ1-5; tentatively, D is TRBD1 (5 bases). The CDR3 is 17 residues long. Trimming took 5 bases from V and 4 from J, leaving 21 bases between them. The germline gives CDR1 SEHNR, CDR2 FQNEAQ (reference sequence). CDR3 region: CASSHREGPGRNQPQHF. In DNA, the CDR3 is TGTGCCAGCAGCCATAGGGAGGGCCCGGGACGGAATCAGCCCCAGCATTTT.

This clone was recorded a few times. At one end, the junction sequence differs from germline, possibly due to a read error. The J gene is TRBJ2-2, the V gene TRBV7-7; D perhaps matches TRBD1 (6 bases). Germline CDR1 reads SSHAT; CDR2 reads FNYEAQ (reference sequence). This CDR3 has 12 amino acids. In nucleotides, the CDR3 is TGTGCTAGCAGTACAGGGTCCGGGGAGCTGTTTTTT. The encoded protein is CASSTGSGELFF.

The chain couples TRBV6-1 to TRBJ1-5, with 10 bases matching TRBD1. The CDR3 is made up of 15 amino acids. Germline CDR1 and CDR2: MNHNS and SASEGT. J lost 3 bases, V lost 11 bases, and 10 bases had no gene match. The CDR3 sequence: CAGPGTGEFNQPQHF. The CDR3 DNA reads TGTGCCGGGCCCGGGACAGGGGAATTCAATCAGCCCCAGCATTTT.

This clone appeared a single time. This sequence joins TRBV15 and TRBJ2-1, with 10 positions matching TRBD2. J lost 6 bases, V lost 1 base, and 9 bases had no gene match. The CDR3 loop spans 17 amino acids. Germline V CDR1 and CDR2: LNHNV, YYDKDF (reference sequence). The CDR3 here is CATSRGSGGRVINEQFF. CDR3 in DNA: TGTGCCACCAGCAGAGGTAGCGGGGGGCGTGTAATCAATGAGCAGTTCTTC.

The count of this clone is one. The rearrangement uses TRBV5-1 and TRBJ2-3; TRBD1 matches at 7 bases. Looked up from germline, CDR1 is SGHRS and CDR2 is YFSETQ. The CDR3 sequence is 18 residues long. The ends lost 4 bases at V and 0 bases at J; junction bases unmatched: 14. The CDR3 spells CASSSRDTHRGSTDTQYF. DNA for the CDR3: TGCGCCAGCAGCAGCCGGGACACTCACAGGGGCAGCACAGATACGCAGTATTTT.

The chain couples TRBV6-5 to TRBJ1-5; possible D gene TRBD1, 5 bases. V lost 2 bases to trimming and J lost 6 bases, with 11 bases between them. Germline CDR1 is MNHEY and CDR2 is SVGAGI. The CDR3 sequence is 14 residues long. CDR3 sequence (DNA): TGTGCCAGCAGTTACGCCCCAGGGACTCAGCCCCAGCATTTT. The encoded protein is CASSYAPGTQPQHF.

In this sample, this clone turned up once. The rearrangement uses TRBV29-1 and TRBJ1-4, with D perhaps matching TRBD1 (5 bases). Germline V lookup: CDR1 SQVTM, CDR2 ANQGSEA. The CDR3 contains 14 residues. V lost 4 bases and J 5 bases, leaving 14 bases between the germline ends. Here the CDR3 DNA reads TGCAGCGTTGGGGGGGGGAGAGGAAATGAAAAACTGTTTTTT. It yields the protein CSVGGGRGNEKLFF.

The chain uses TRBV6-5 and TRBJ2-2, with D uncertain. In germline, CDR1 is MNHEY, CDR2 SVGAGI. The ends were cut back, 4 bases at V and 1 base at J, with 4 bases in the middle. The CDR3 is made up of 13 amino acids. The CDR3 nucleotides are TGTGCCAGCAGTTGGGGGAACACCGGGGAGCTGTTTTTT. This sequence encodes CASSWGNTGELFF.

The chain links TRBV5-1 to TRBJ2-1; TRBD1 agrees at 8 bases. The CDR3 covers 14 residues. CDR1 is SGHRS and CDR2 is YFSETQ in the germline V gene. The ends lost 2 bases at V and 5 bases at J; junction bases unmatched: 3. Written as DNA, the CDR3 is TGCGCCAGCAGCTTACTGGACAGGGACAATGAGCAGTTCTTC. Its translation is CASSLLDRDNEQFF.

The chain's CDR3 is CASSPENEEEEQYF. The CDR3 DNA reads TGTGCCAGCTCACCTGAGAATGAGGAAGAGGAGCAGTACTTC. The chain links TRBV18 to TRBJ2-7, with no clear D. The CDR3 runs to 14 residues. Trimming removed 3 bases from V and 7 bases from J, with 16 bases in between. Germline values: CDR1 KGHSH, CDR2 LQKENI. Together with reference TRBV18 and TRBJ2-7, the CDR3 gives the full variable domain: NAGVMQNPRHLVRRRGQEARLRCSPMKGHSHVYWYRQLPEEGLKFMVYLQKENIIDESGMPKERFSAEFPKEGPSILRIQQVVRGDSAAYFCASSPENEEEEQYFGPGTRLTVT.

CDR3 bases: TGTGCCAGCAGACCCGCGGGAGGCGCTCCCTACGAGCAGTACTTC. Translating gives CASRPAGGAPYEQYF. The chain uses TRBV6-5 and TRBJ2-7; 8 nucleotides match TRBD2. The V segment lost 6 bases and the J segment 2 bases; nucleotides outside the gene matches: 9. The CDR3 contains 15 residues. Germline CDR1 is MNHEY and CDR2 is SVGAGI.

V and J are TRBV27 and TRBJ1-4; 8 bases line up with TRBD1. The CDR3 runs 13 residues. Looked up from germline, CDR1 is MNHEY and CDR2 is SMNVEV (reference sequence). J gave up 8 bases and V 3 bases, and 2 bases lay outside the gene matches. The CDR3 DNA reads as TGTGCCAGCAGTTTCGACAGGGGCGAAAAACTGTTTTTT. Translation gives CASSFDRGEKLFF.

The rearrangement links TRBV20-1 to TRBJ1-2; D is undetermined. This CDR3 is built from 11 residues. The germline gives CDR1 DFQATT, CDR2 SNEGSKA (reference sequence). Here the CDR3 DNA reads TGCAGCGGGCGGTTCGTAGGGGGCTACACCTTC. Encoded protein: CSGRFVGGYTF.

This clone occurred once. The chain combines TRBV5-1 with TRBJ2-5, with 8 bases identical to TRBD2. V was pared by 1 base and J by 8 bases, with 10 bases of the junction left unmatched. Germline CDR1 SGHRS, CDR2 YFSETQ. This CDR3 comprises 15 residues. CDR3 amino acids: CASSLNRAGGDTQYF. DNA of the CDR3: TGCGCCAGCAGCTTGAACAGGGCCGGGGGGGATACCCAGTACTTC.

The chain uses TRBV7-6 and TRBJ1-5; D remains ambiguous. V lost 4 bases to trimming and J lost 6 bases, with 10 bases between them. CDR1 is SGHVS and CDR2 is FNYEAQ in the germline V gene. The CDR3 spans 13 residues. CDR3 nucleotides: TGTGCCAGCAGCTCCGGGCGGAGTCAGCCCCAGCATTTT. This gives the protein CASSSGRSQPQHF.

This sequence joins TRBV2 and TRBJ2-7; D remains unclear. CDR1 is SNHLY, CDR2 FYNNEI, per germline. The CDR3 runs to 14 residues. Trimming stripped 1 base from V and 4 bases from J, with 11 bases between. The CDR3 spells CASSEVGYGYEQYF. In nucleotides, the CDR3 is TGTGCCAGCAGTGAAGTAGGGTACGGTTACGAGCAGTACTTC.

The chain carries TRBV23-1 and TRBJ2-3; tentative D call: TRBD2 (5 bases). TRBV23-1 carries the ORF label, with uncertain function. The CDR3 covers 14 residues. Trimming took 2 bases from V and 0 from J, leaving 6 bases between them. This CDR3 reads CASSQGESTDTQYF. For the CDR3, the DNA is TGCGCCAGCAGTCAAGGGGAGAGCACAGATACGCAGTATTTT.

The CDR3 is CASSEVGGSLFVSTGELFF. CDR3 in DNA: TGTGCCAGCAGTGAGGTTGGAGGATCTTTATTTGTTAGCACCGGGGAGCTGTTTTTT. This rearrangement joins TRBV6-1 to TRBJ2-2, with a tentative D call TRBD2 (5 bases). The germline CDR1 and CDR2 sequences are MNHNS and SASEGT. The ends were cut back, 3 bases at V and 4 bases at J, with 24 bases in the middle. There are 19 residues in the CDR3.

The chain is built from TRBV25-1 and TRBJ2-5, with 8 bases aligning to TRBD1. Germline CDR1 MGHDK, CDR2 SYGVNS. V shed 6 bases, J shed 3 bases, and the junction held 6 bases outside the gene matches. The CDR3 runs to 14 residues. The CDR3 protein is CASSPGQVKETQYF. For the CDR3, the DNA is TGTGCCAGCAGCCCGGGACAGGTGAAAGAGACCCAGTACTTC.

This clone has only one observation. The V gene is TRBV15, the J gene TRBJ1-3; weak D call: TRBD1 (6 bases). The germline V gene encodes CDR1 LNHNV and CDR2 YYDKDF (reference sequence). V lost 4 bases, J lost 4 bases, and 11 bases lay in between. The CDR3 spans 14 residues. CDR3 sequence reads: CATSKPGAGNTIYF. CDR3 nucleotide sequence: TGTGCCACCAGCAAGCCGGGGGCCGGAAACACCATATATTTT.